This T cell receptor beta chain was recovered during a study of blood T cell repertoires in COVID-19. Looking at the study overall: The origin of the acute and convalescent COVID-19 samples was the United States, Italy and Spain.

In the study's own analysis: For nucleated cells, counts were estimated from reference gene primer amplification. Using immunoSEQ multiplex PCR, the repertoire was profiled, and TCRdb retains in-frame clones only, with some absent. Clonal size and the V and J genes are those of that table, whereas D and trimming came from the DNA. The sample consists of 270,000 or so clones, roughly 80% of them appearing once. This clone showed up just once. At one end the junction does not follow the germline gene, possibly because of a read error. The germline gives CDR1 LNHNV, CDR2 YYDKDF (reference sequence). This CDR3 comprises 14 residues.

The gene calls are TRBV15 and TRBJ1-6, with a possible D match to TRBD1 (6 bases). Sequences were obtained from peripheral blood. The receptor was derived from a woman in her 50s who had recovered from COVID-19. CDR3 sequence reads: CATNRQVTNSPLHF. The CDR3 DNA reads TGTGCCACCAACAGACAGGTGACTAATTCACCCCTCCACTTT.